The 31 T cell receptor beta chains in this list originate from one sample, sequenced in a study of blood T cell repertoires in COVID-19. Only in-frame clones appear in the TCRdb table, and some are missing; sequencing was by immunoSEQ multiplex PCR. The sample gives about 200,000 clones, about 80% of which show up once; more than 4% is in the top ten. Sequenced material: PBMCs or T cells enriched from blood (not recorded which). All receptors come from a woman between 55 and 75 years old with acute COVID-19.

This clone was observed once. V usage is TRBV5-1 and J usage is TRBJ2-2; the match to TRBD1 covers 7 bases. The CDR3 sequence is 13 residues long. The germline gives CDR1 SGHRS, CDR2 YFSETQ. The V gene end was trimmed by 10 bases and the J gene end by 3 bases; junction bases not matched to a gene: 6. The CDR3 bases are TGCGCCTCCCGAGGACAGGACACCGGGGAGCTGTTTTTT. Encoded protein: CASRGQDTGELFF.

This clone occurred a few times. The chain links TRBV4-3 to TRBJ2-2; D gene uncertain. Trimming stripped 0 bases from V and 1 base from J, with 6 bases between. CDR3 length: 15 amino acids. Germline V gene data show CDR1 as LGHNA and CDR2 as YSLEER. CDR3: CASSQELRNTGELFF. CDR3 nucleotides: TGCGCCAGCAGCCAAGAACTCCGGAACACCGGGGAGCTGTTTTTT.

The J gene is TRBJ2-7, the V gene TRBV30; tentative D call: TRBD1 (6 bases). Trimming left V 4 bases short and J 1 base short, with 8 bases between. This CDR3 spans 12 amino acids. Germline lookup yields CDR1 GTSNPN and CDR2 SVGIG (reference sequence). CDR3 protein: CAWKGESYEQYF. In DNA form, the CDR3 reads TGTGCCTGGAAGGGGGAATCCTACGAGCAGTACTTC.

This clone has a handful of counts. V usage is TRBV28 and J usage is TRBJ1-3, with a weak D call TRBD1 (6 bases). CDR3 length equals 17 residues. The germline V gene has CDR1 MDHEN and CDR2 SYDVKM. V lost 5 bases to trimming and J lost 2 bases, with 19 bases between them. This CDR3 is CASSPSRGGHAGNTIYF. DNA of the CDR3: TGTGCCAGCAGTCCCTCACGGGGGGGCCACGCTGGAAACACCATATATTTT. Complete variable domain (other parts from reference TRBV28 and TRBJ1-3): DVKVTQSSRYLVKRTGEKVFLECVQDMDHENMFWYRQDPGLGLRLIYFSYDVKMKEKGDIPEGYSVSREKKERFSLILESASTNQTSMYLCASSPSRGGHAGNTIYFGEGSWLTVV.

This chain uses TRBV7-9 with TRBJ2-3, with TRBD1 as a possible D gene (7 bases). CDR1 SEHNR and CDR2 FQNEAQ come from the germline V gene (reference sequence). The CDR3 covers 12 residues. V was trimmed by 7 bases and J by 6 bases, leaving 11 bases between them. Written as DNA, the CDR3 is TGTGCCAGCACCGCAGGGGGGGATACGCAGTATTTT. Encoded protein: CASTAGGDTQYF.

This chain links TRBV7-2 with TRBJ2-3; 8 bases are a match to TRBD2. Per germline, CDR1 SGHTA and CDR2 FQGNSA. V was clipped by 3 bases and J by 1 base; unmatched bases: 6. The CDR3 has 16 residues. The CDR3 sequence is CASSFRLASGTDTQYF. The CDR3 bases are TGTGCCAGCAGCTTTAGACTAGCGTCCGGCACAGATACGCAGTATTTT.

The CDR3 is CASSQASGYNSPLHF. The CDR3 DNA reads TGCGCCAGCAGCCAAGCATCGGGTTATAATTCACCCCTCCACTTT. This chain links TRBV4-3 with TRBJ1-6; D gene ambiguous. Germline lookup yields CDR1 LGHNA and CDR2 YSLEER. V shed 1 base and J shed 4 bases, with 8 bases lying between them. The CDR3 runs to 15 residues.

The rearrangement joins TRBV4-2 to TRBJ1-1; 10 bases are shared with TRBD1. The V gene's germline CDR1 is LGHNA and CDR2 YNFKEQ. This CDR3 is built from 14 residues. V lost 3 bases, J lost 6 bases, and 4 bases stayed unmatched. The CDR3 sequence is CASSHGQGVAEAFF. For the CDR3, the DNA is TGTGCCAGCAGCCACGGACAGGGGGTTGCTGAAGCTTTCTTT.

This clone has more than one count but fewer than ten. The V gene is TRBV11-2, the J gene TRBJ2-2; 7 bases map to TRBD1. Looked up from germline, CDR1 is SGHAT and CDR2 is FQNNGV. V dropped 2 bases and J dropped 0; count of bases not matched to a gene: 0. CDR3 length: 15 amino acids. The CDR3 loop reads CASSLQGANTGELFF. The CDR3 DNA is TGTGCCAGCAGCTTACAGGGGGCGAACACCGGGGAGCTGTTTTTT.

The chain has TRBV7-9 and TRBJ2-7; 9 nucleotides line up with TRBD1. Germline V gene sequence: CDR1 SEHNR, CDR2 FQNEAQ (reference sequence). V dropped 3 bases and J dropped 4; count of bases not matched to a gene: 4. This CDR3 is built from 14 residues. In DNA, the CDR3 is TGTGCCAGCAGCTTCGGGACAGGGAAGTACGAGCAGTACGTC. It encodes CASSFGTGKYEQYV.

The chain joins TRBV6-5 to TRBJ2-1, with 7 bases matching TRBD2. CDR3 length: 15 residues. Germline lookup yields CDR1 MNHEY and CDR2 SVGAGI. The trim removed 2 bases at V and 4 bases at J, leaving 5 bases unmatched. The CDR3 DNA is TGTGCCAGCAGTTACGCAGCGGGGCCGTACAATGAGCAGTTCTTC. Translating gives CASSYAAGPYNEQFF.

This chain links TRBV7-6 with TRBJ2-1, with 8 bases lining up with TRBD1. The CDR3 length is 18 residues. CDR1 SGHVS and CDR2 FNYEAQ come from the germline V gene. Losses at the gene ends were 1 base for V and 8 bases for J; bases not matched to a gene: 16. CDR3 region: CASSLGPRGRGRTDEQFF. Written as DNA, the CDR3 is TGTGCCAGCAGCTTAGGCCCCCGCGGCAGGGGGCGTACTGATGAGCAGTTCTTC.

This chain links TRBV7-9 with TRBJ2-1; weak D call: TRBD2 (6 bases). Germline lookup yields CDR1 SEHNR and CDR2 FQNEAQ (reference sequence). CDR3 size: 16 residues. Trimming removed 5 bases at V and 3 bases at J, with 17 bases between. The CDR3 spells CASSLRDSRGYNEQFF. CDR3 bases: TGTGCCAGCAGCCTCCGGGACTCACGCGGCTACAATGAGCAGTTCTTC. Full variable domain (outside the CDR3, taken from reference TRBV7-9 and TRBJ2-1): DTGVSQNPRHKITKRGQNVTFRCDPISEHNRLYWYRQTLGQGPEFLTYFQNEAQLEKSRLLSDRFSAERPKGSFSTLEIQRTEQGDSAMYLCASSLRDSRGYNEQFFGPGTRLTVL.

The chain uses TRBV5-1 and TRBJ2-7; 9 positions agree with TRBD1. This CDR3 contains 16 residues. With 4 bases clipped from V and 1 base from J, the junction kept 9 bases outside the gene matches. Germline lookup yields CDR1 SGHRS and CDR2 YFSETQ. The DNA of the CDR3 is TGCGCCAGCAGCCGGGGACAGGGTCAACCGTCCTACGAGCAGTACTTC. Protein sequence: CASSRGQGQPSYEQYF.

This clone appeared once. The chain has TRBV3-1 (or the pseudogene TRBV3-2) and TRBJ2-2; D ambiguous. The CDR3 sequence is 11 residues long. V was clipped by 8 bases and J by 4 bases, with 5 bases between them. The germline V gene encodes CDR1 LGHDT and CDR2 YNNKEL (reference sequence). CDR3 coding DNA: TGTGCCAGCTCGGGCACCGGGGAGCTGTTTTTT. Translated: CASSGTGELFF.

The CDR3 nucleotides read TGCAGCGTTTCGTTGATCTCGACCGGGATAGGCGGGGAGCTGTTTTTT. This translates into CSVSLISTGIGGELFF. The chain is built from TRBV29-1 and TRBJ2-2, with TRBD2 as a possible D gene (5 bases). The CDR3 length is 16 residues. From germline, CDR1 is SQVTM and CDR2 ANQGSEA. The V and J ends lost 5 bases and 7 bases respectively, with 23 bases between them.

This clone was detected only a few times. The chain combines TRBV28 with TRBJ2-3, with D perhaps TRBD2 (6 bases). Per the germline V gene, CDR1 is MDHEN and CDR2 is SYDVKM. This CDR3 contains 15 residues. V was clipped by 8 bases and J by 4 bases, with 19 bases between them. The CDR3 is CASLTGTAGSDTQYF. CDR3 nucleotides: TGTGCCAGCTTAACCGGGACTGCGGGATCAGATACGCAGTATTTT.

The chain employs TRBV7-2 and TRBJ1-3, with 7 positions matching TRBD1. CDR3 length: 15 amino acids. Unmatched junction bases numbered 9, after V lost 5 bases and J lost 5 bases. Germline loops: CDR1 SGHTA, CDR2 FQGNSA. This chain's CDR3 is CASSPIDRDRNTIYF. In nucleotides, the CDR3 is TGTGCCAGCAGCCCGATTGACAGGGATCGAAACACCATATATTTT.

The V gene is TRBV4-2, the J gene TRBJ2-3; the D gene is possibly TRBD1 (5 bases). The CDR3 is made up of 17 amino acids. Germline lookup yields CDR1 LGHNA and CDR2 YNFKEQ. V was cut by 0 bases and J by 0 bases, with 13 bases left in between. CDR3 protein: CASSQDRTGASTDTQYF. CDR3 in DNA: TGTGCCAGCAGCCAAGACAGAACAGGAGCTAGCACAGATACGCAGTATTTT.

This rearrangement joins TRBV21-1 to TRBJ1-4; TRBD1, the table's D call, lacks a check against the DNA. TRBV21-1 is annotated as a pseudogene. The CDR3 consists of 17 residues. CDR3 residues: CASSLHPPDSCNEKLFF. The CDR3 coding sequence is TGTGCCAGCAGCCTACACCCCCCAGACAGCTGTAATGAAAAACTGTTTTTT.

CDR3 nucleotide sequence: TGTGCCAGCGTGAACAGGGTTAACATGAACACTGAAGCTTTCTTT. This sequence encodes CASVNRVNMNTEAFF. V is TRBV19 and J is TRBJ1-1, with D possibly being TRBD1 (6 bases). The germline V gene encodes CDR1 LNHDA and CDR2 SQIVND (reference sequence). The germline V and J ends were trimmed by 9 bases and 0 bases, with 17 bases remaining between them. The CDR3 is made up of 15 amino acids.

In this sample, this clone turned up a few times. J is TRBJ2-2 and V is TRBV7-8; perhaps TRBD1 as D (5 bases). The CDR3 has 15 residues. The germline V gene encodes CDR1 SGHVS and CDR2 FQNEAQ. V was clipped by 1 base and J by 5 bases, with 11 bases between them. CDR3 nucleotide sequence: TGTGCCAGCAGCTTAGAAGGGGCCAGGACCGGGGAGCTGTTTTTT. It codes for CASSLEGARTGELFF.

The chain carries TRBV19 and TRBJ2-1; D is undetermined. There are 13 residues in the CDR3. CDR1 and CDR2 (germline): LNHDA, SQIVND (reference sequence). Trimming took 6 bases from V and 4 from J, leaving 10 bases between them. DNA of the CDR3: TGTGCCAGTAGCCCTAGTCGATACAATGAGCAGTTCTTC. Residues: CASSPSRYNEQFF.

Only one count was recorded for this clone. This sequence joins TRBV7-8 and TRBJ2-5; D perhaps matches TRBD2 (6 bases). Germline loops: CDR1 SGHVS, CDR2 FQNEAQ. The CDR3 has 15 amino acids. Trimming cost V 5 bases and J 2 bases, with 15 bases left between them. The CDR3 DNA reads as TGTGCCAGCAGCCCAAACGCGGGGACTCAAGAGACCCAGTACTTC. Translation: CASSPNAGTQETQYF. Supplemented by reference TRBV7-8 and TRBJ2-5, the full variable domain reads GAGVSQSPRYKVAKRGQDVALRCDPISGHVSLFWYQQALGQGPEFLTYFQNEAQLDKSGLPSDRFFAERPEGSVSTLKIQRTQQEDSAVYLCASSPNAGTQETQYFGPGTRLLVL.

The chain couples TRBV4-1 to TRBJ2-3; D may be TRBD2 (5 bases). This CDR3 comprises 13 residues. V dropped 2 bases and J dropped 6 bases, with 9 bases sitting between them. Germline V gives CDR1 MGHRA, CDR2 YSYEKL. CDR3 coding DNA: TGCGCCAGCAGCCAACCGCCTAGCGATACGCAGTATTTT. Its protein product is CASSQPPSDTQYF.

This clone was seen only a few times. V and J are TRBV9 and TRBJ2-2; 12 bases agree with TRBD2. Germline lookup yields CDR1 SGDLS and CDR2 YYNGEE. With V trimmed by 4 bases and J by 6 bases, 7 bases remained unmatched. The CDR3 consists of 16 residues. This chain's CDR3 is CASSHTTSGRPGELFF. CDR3 coding DNA: TGTGCCAGCAGCCACACCACTAGCGGGAGGCCCGGGGAGCTGTTTTTT.

This chain joins TRBV7-9 and TRBJ2-3; 9 positions agree with TRBD2. From germline, CDR1 is SEHNR and CDR2 FQNEAQ (reference sequence). There are 18 residues in the CDR3. V lost 4 bases and J lost 0; bases outside the gene matches: 11. As DNA, the CDR3 is TGTGCCAGCAGCTCGGGCCGGGTCCTAGCGGGGAGCACAGATACGCAGTATTTT. Its protein is CASSSGRVLAGSTDTQYF.

This clone was detected a few times. The chain's CDR3 is CASSLMTDPQETQYF. The CDR3 DNA reads as TGTGCCAGCAGTTTAATGACAGACCCACAAGAGACCCAGTACTTC. The V call is TRBV7-2, the J call TRBJ2-5; weak D call: TRBD1 (5 bases). The V end was cut by 6 bases, the J end by 2 bases, with 16 bases between. Germline V gene sequence: CDR1 SGHTA, CDR2 FQGNSA. The CDR3 covers 15 residues.

The V gene is TRBV28, the J gene TRBJ2-5; D possibly corresponds to TRBD1 (6 bases). This CDR3 has 14 amino acids. Germline CDR1 MDHEN, CDR2 SYDVKM. Trimming removed 5 bases from V and 2 bases from J, with 12 bases in between. CDR3 sequence: CASSPGHAQETQYF. DNA of the CDR3: TGTGCCAGCAGTCCGGGACACGCGCAAGAGACCCAGTACTTC.

V and J are TRBV7-2 and TRBJ1-2, with a weak D call TRBD1 (5 bases). The CDR3 runs to 14 residues. With 6 bases removed from V and 3 bases from J, the gap between germline ends came to 14 bases. Germline CDR1 SGHTA, CDR2 FQGNSA. The DNA of the CDR3 is TGTGCCAGCAGGGGGGGGGACCCTGACTATGGCTACACCTTC. This gives the protein CASRGGDPDYGYTF.

The rearrangement uses TRBV6-5 and TRBJ1-6, with D possibly matching TRBD1 (5 bases). V was shortened by 2 bases and J by 4 bases, with 9 bases between the two germline ends. This CDR3 is built from 15 residues. CDR1 and CDR2 (germline): MNHEY, SVGAGI. For the CDR3, the DNA is TGTGCCAGCAGTTACGGGGCCGTTTATAATTCACCCCTCCACTTT. It specifies CASSYGAVYNSPLHF.